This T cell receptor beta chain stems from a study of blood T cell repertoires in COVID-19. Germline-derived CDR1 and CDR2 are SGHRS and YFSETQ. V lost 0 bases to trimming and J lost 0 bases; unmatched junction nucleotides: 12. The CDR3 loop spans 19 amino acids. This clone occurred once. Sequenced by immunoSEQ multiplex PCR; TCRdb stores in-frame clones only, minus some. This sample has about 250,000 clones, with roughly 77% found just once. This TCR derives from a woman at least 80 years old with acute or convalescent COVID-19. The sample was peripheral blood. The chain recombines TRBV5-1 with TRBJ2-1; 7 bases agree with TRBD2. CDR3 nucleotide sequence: TGCGCCAGCAGCTTGGCCGGGGGGTCGGGGACTCCCTCCTACAATGAGCAGTTCTTC. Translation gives CASSLAGGSGTPSYNEQFF.